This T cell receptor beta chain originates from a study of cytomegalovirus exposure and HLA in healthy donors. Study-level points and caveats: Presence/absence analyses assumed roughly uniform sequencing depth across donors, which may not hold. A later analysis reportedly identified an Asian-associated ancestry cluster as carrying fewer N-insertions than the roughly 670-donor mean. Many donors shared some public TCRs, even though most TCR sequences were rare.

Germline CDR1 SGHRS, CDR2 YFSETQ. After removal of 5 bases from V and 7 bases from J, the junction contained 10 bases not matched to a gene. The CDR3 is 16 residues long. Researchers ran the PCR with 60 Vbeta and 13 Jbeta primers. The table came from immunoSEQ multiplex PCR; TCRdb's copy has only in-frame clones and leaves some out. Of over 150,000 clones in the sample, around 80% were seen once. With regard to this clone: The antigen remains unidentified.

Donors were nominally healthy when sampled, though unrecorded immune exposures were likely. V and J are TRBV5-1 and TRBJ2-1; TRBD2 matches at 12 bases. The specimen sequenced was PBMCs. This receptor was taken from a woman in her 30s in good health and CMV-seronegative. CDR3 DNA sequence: TGCGCCAGCAGACCTAGACTAGCGGGAGTTAATAATGAGCAGTTCTTC. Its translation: CASRPRLAGVNNEQFF.